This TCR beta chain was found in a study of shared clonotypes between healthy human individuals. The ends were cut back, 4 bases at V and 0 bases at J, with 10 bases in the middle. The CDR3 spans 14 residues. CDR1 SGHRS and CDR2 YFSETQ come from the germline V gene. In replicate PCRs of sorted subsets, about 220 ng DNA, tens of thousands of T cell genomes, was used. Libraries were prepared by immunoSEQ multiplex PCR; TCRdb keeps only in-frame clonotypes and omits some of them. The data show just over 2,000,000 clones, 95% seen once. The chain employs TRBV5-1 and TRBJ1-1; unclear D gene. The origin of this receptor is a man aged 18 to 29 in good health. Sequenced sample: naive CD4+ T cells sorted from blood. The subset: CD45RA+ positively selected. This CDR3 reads CASSPRGMNTEAFF. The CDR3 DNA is TGCGCCAGCAGCCCCCGAGGGATGAACACTGAAGCTTTCTTT.